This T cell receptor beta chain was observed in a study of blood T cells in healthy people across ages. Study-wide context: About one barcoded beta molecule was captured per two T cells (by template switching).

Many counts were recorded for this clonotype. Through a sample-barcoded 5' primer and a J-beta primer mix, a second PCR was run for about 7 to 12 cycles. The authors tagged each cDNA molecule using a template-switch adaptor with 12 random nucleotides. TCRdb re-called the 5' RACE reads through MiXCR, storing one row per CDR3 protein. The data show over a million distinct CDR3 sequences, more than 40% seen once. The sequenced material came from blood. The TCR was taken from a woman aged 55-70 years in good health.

CDR3 nucleotides: TGTGCCAGCAGCTTAGACCGGACGGGTCTGGAGCAGTACTTC. It codes for CASSLDRTGLEQYF. The chain carries TRBV7-9 and TRBJ2-7; no clear D. CDR3 length equals 14 residues. The ends were cut back, 1 base at V and 7 bases at J, with 14 bases in the middle. From germline, CDR1 is SEHNR and CDR2 FQNEAQ (reference sequence).